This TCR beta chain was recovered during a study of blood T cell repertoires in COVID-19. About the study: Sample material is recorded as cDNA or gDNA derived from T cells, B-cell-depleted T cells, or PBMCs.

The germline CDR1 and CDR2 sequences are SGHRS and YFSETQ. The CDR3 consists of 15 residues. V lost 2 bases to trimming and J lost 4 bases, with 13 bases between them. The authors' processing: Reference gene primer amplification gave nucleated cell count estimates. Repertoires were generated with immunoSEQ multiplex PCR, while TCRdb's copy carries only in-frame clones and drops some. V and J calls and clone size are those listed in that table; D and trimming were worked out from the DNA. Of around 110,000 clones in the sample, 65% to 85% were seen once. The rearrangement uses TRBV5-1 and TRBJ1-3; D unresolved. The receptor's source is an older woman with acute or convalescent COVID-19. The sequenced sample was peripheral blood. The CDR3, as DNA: TGCGCCAGCAGCTTAGCTGGTCGGCGGGGAAACACCATATATTTT. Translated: CASSLAGRRGNTIYF.